The source of this TCR beta chain is a study of blood T cells in healthy people across ages. Points from the study as a whole: Older age went with lower TCR beta diversity per million T cells, in a roughly linear way.

Sample-barcoded 5' priming and a J-beta primer mix drove a second PCR of roughly 6 to 12 cycles. Every sample produced at least 2.5 million CDR3-containing paired-end reads. MiXCR was run by TCRdb on the 5' RACE reads, yielding one entry per CDR3 protein. The data hold 950,000 to 1,200,000 distinct CDR3 sequences, with around two fifths observed a single time. With regard to this clonotype: The antigen remains undetermined.

The sequenced sample was blood. The receptor was derived from a man between 18 and 29 years old in good health.

The CDR3 region has the DNA TGTGCCAGCAGCCAAGATATCTGGTGGGCAGGGGATCAGCCCCAGCATTTT. As protein: CASSQDIWWAGDQPQHF. The J gene is TRBJ1-5, the V gene TRBV4-2; D is possibly TRBD1 (6 bases). With 0 bases removed from V and 5 bases from J, the gap between germline ends came to 17 bases. The CDR3 sequence is 17 residues long. Looked up from germline, CDR1 is LGHNA and CDR2 is YNFKEQ.